This TCR beta chain was documented in a study of technical replicates of blood from a few donors. Generated by immunoSEQ multiplex PCR, the TCRdb table keeps only in-frame clones and is missing some. The table records tens of thousands of clones, 98% of them present only once. The CDR3 length is 16 residues. The J segment lost 0 bases and the V segment lost 3 bases, leaving 6 bases of the junction unmatched. CDR1 is SGHDT and CDR2 is YYEEEE in the germline V gene. This TCR came from a human donor in good health. J is TRBJ1-2 and V is TRBV5-6; 9 nucleotides match TRBD1. Sequenced input: T cells isolated from PBMCs. The CDR3 region has the DNA TGTGCCAGCAGCTGGGGACAGGGTCGGGCTAACTATGGCTACACCTTC. Translating it yields CASSWGQGRANYGYTF.